Below, 3 T cell receptor beta chains from the same sample are listed, as sequenced in a study of CD8+ T cells in alopecia areata. Treatment reported: oral pan-JAK inhibitor, 5-10 mg twice daily. Sequencing used cDNA as its template, made by extracting RNA and reverse transcribing it. The data were produced by immunoSEQ multiplex PCR, yet TCRdb's version contains in-frame clones alone and is incomplete. The table lists a few hundred thousand clones, roughly 40% of them singletons, with roughly 2.8% in the top ten. The material sequenced was CD4+ T cells sorted from blood, taken at approximately week 37, from a patient treated with tofacitinib. These TCRs come from a human donor with alopecia areata.

V is TRBV27 and J is TRBJ2-1, with 11 bases identical to TRBD2. This CDR3 region has 15 residues. V trimming: 4 bases; J trimming: 5 bases; junction bases outside the gene matches: 4. CDR1 and CDR2 from the germline V gene are MNHEY and SMNVEV (reference sequence). This CDR3 reads CASSSPSGRHNEQFF. Here the CDR3 DNA reads TGTGCCAGCAGTTCCCCTAGCGGGAGGCACAATGAGCAGTTCTTC.

This clone was picked up a small number of times. The DNA is omitted, as the CDR3 cannot be located on it reliably, and the CDR3 follows TCRdb's listing. V usage is TRBV28 and J usage is TRBJ1-5. 15 amino acids form the CDR3, both terminal residues included. CDR1 is MDHEN, CDR2 SYDVKM, per germline. This CDR3 is CASSLFGPGNQPQHF.

This clone occurred a few times. This chain connects TRBV5-1 to TRBJ2-7; TRBD2 matches 10 bases. The ends lost 2 bases at V and 0 bases at J; junction bases unmatched: 8. The length of the CDR3 is 17 residues. Germline CDR1 is SGHRS and CDR2 is YFSETQ. CDR3 in amino acids: CASSLGLAEKSSYEQYF. DNA for the CDR3: TGCGCCAGCAGCTTAGGACTAGCGGAGAAAAGCTCCTACGAGCAGTACTTC.